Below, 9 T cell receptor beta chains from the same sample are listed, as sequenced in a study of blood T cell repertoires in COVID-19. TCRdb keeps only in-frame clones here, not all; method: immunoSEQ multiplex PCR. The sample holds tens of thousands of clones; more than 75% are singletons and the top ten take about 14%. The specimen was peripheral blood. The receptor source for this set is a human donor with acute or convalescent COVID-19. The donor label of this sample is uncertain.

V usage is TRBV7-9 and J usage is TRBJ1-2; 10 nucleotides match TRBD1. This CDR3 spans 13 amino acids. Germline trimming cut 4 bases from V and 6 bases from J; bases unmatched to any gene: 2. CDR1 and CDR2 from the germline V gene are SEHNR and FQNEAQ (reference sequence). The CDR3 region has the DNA TGTGCCAGCAGCTCCGGGACAGGGGATGGCTACACCTTC. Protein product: CASSSGTGDGYTF.

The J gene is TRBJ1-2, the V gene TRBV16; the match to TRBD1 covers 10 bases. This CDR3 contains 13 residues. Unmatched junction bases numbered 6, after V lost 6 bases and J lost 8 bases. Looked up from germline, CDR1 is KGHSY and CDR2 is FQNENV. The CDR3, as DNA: TGTGCCAGCAGTCGACAGGGGGCTAGGGGCTACACCTTC. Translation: CASSRQGARGYTF.

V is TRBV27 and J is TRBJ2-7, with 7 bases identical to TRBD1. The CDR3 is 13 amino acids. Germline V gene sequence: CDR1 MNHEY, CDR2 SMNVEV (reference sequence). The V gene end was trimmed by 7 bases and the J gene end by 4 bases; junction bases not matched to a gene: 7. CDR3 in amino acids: CASKAGGRYEQYF. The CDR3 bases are TGTGCCAGCAAGGCAGGGGGTCGGTACGAGCAGTACTTC.

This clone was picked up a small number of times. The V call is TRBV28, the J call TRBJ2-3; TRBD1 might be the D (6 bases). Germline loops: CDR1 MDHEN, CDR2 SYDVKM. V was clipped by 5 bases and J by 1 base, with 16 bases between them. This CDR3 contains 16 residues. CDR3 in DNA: TGTGCCAGCAGTCCAGACAGGTATCTGGGCACAGATACGCAGTATTTT. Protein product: CASSPDRYLGTDTQYF. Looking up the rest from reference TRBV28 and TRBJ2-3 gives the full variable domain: DVKVTQSSRYLVKRTGEKVFLECVQDMDHENMFWYRQDPGLGLRLIYFSYDVKMKEKGDIPEGYSVSREKKERFSLILESASTNQTSMYLCASSPDRYLGTDTQYFGPGTRLTVL.

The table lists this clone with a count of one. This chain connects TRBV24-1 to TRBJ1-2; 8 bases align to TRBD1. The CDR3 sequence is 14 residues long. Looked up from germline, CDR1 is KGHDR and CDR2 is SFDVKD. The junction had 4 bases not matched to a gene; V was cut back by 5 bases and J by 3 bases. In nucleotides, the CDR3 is TGTGCCACCAGTGCCCAGGGGGCGGACTATGGCTACACCTTC. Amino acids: CATSAQGADYGYTF.

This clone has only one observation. For the CDR3, the DNA is TGTGCCACCCGCCCCGAACAGGGGATTTCACCCCTCCACTTT. This gives the protein CATRPEQGISPLHF. This chain connects TRBV28 to TRBJ1-6, with 7 bases identical to TRBD1. The CDR3 covers 14 residues. The trim removed 10 bases at V and 9 bases at J, leaving 12 bases unmatched. Per the germline V gene, CDR1 is MDHEN and CDR2 is SYDVKM.

CDR3 bases: TGTGCCAGCAGGACCGGGACAGGGTGGGGCTACACCTTC. It codes for CASRTGTGWGYTF. The chain combines TRBV28 with TRBJ1-2, with 9 bases aligning to TRBD1. The CDR3 has 13 residues. Germline assignment: CDR1 MDHEN and CDR2 SYDVKM. The junction had 7 bases not matched to a gene; V was cut back by 6 bases and J by 8 bases.

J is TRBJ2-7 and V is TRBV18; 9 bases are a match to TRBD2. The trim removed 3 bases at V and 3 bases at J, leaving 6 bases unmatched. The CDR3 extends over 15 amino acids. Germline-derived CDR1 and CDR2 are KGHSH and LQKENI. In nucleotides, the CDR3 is TGTGCCAGCTCACCTTCCAGCGGGGGGAACTACGAGCAGTACTTC. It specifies CASSPSSGGNYEQYF.

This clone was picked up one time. The CDR3 DNA reads as TGTGCCAGCAGCTCTAGCGGGGGGGCCCAAGAGACCCAGTACTTC. Its translation: CASSSSGGAQETQYF. The V and J genes are TRBV7-2 and TRBJ2-5, with 12 bases aligning to TRBD2. V was pared by 4 bases and J by 1 base, with 1 base of the junction left unmatched. The CDR3 loop spans 15 amino acids. Germline V lookup: CDR1 SGHTA, CDR2 FQGNSA.